This T cell receptor beta chain was retrieved from a study of spatial heterogeneity in lung cancer. Overall study context: A T cell module score from matched bulk RNA-seq correlated strongly with TCR transcript counts in tumor regions.

Study-wide results and limits: One measure, the expanded intratumoral alpha and beta TCR count, tracked tumor mutation counts.

The CDR3 is made up of 17 amino acids. J was trimmed by 4 bases and V by 5 bases; bases with no gene match: 11. Each CDR3 protein is one row after TCRdb ran MiXCR on the 5' RACE reads. The profile covers 14,000 or so distinct CDR3 sequences, with approximately 4.5% appearing a single time and around 16% taken by the ten largest. In this sample, this clonotype is medium-sized. The antigen is unknown. Within a library made for alpha chains, this beta chain is off target, and its count is uninformative. Time point reported: sample taken at primary tumor resection. The rearrangement joins TRBV12-3 or TRBV12-4 to TRBJ2-1, with 10 bases identical to TRBD2. This clonotype originated in a female donor with early-stage non-small cell lung cancer. The sequencing here drew on lung tumor tissue, taken at surgery. CDR3 amino acids: CASSPYSGGQLYNEQFF. As DNA, the CDR3 is TGTGCCAGCAGTCCCTATAGCGGGGGGCAGCTTTACAATGAGCAGTTCTTC.